This T cell receptor (beta chain) is drawn from a study of blood T cell repertoires in COVID-19. Study as a whole: Acute-phase and convalescent COVID-19 samples originated in the United States, Italy and Spain. The cDNA or gDNA used as material had been derived from T cells, B-cell-depleted T cells, or PBMCs.

Per the original data handling: Reference gene primers were amplified, and this amplification served to estimate nucleated cell counts. This table comes from immunoSEQ multiplex PCR, and its TCRdb copy is limited to in-frame clones, with some not included. The V and J calls and clone size are taken from that table; D and trimming were inferred from the DNA. The sample includes 130,000 or so clones, approximately 84% of them seen just once. Germline CDR1 GTSNPN, CDR2 SVGIG (reference sequence). The CDR3 runs to 15 residues. V shed 0 bases, J shed 5 bases, and the junction held 9 bases outside the gene matches.

Sequenced sample: peripheral blood. This clonotype was obtained from a woman at least 80 years old with acute or convalescent COVID-19. The chain is built from TRBV30 and TRBJ2-5; 7 nucleotides align to TRBD2. The CDR3 spells CAWSVGRGVRETQYF. CDR3 bases: TGTGCCTGGAGTGTAGGTCGGGGGGTGAGGGAGACCCAGTACTTC.